These T cell receptor beta chains were read from a single sample in a study of OX40 agonist ivuxolimab in advanced cancers. Using immunoSEQ multiplex PCR, the repertoire was profiled, and TCRdb retains in-frame clones only, with some absent. The data contain some 30,000 clones, around 90% of them seen just once; the ten biggest clones take up over 8%. Sequencing was performed on CD4+ or CD8+ T cells sorted from blood, taken in a trial of the OX40 agonist ivuxolimab. These receptor sequences come from an adult with an advanced solid tumor such as melanoma, head and neck, liver or kidney cancer. The CDR3 runs from the conserved cysteine through the conserved F or W. The order of the fields is CDR3 DNA, CDR3 protein, J gene, D gene, clone size, V gene. The D gene is left open where the match is weak. A clone size is listed for some rows: how often the clone was seen (once, few, many), or a class if it is expanded.

CDR3 DNA: TGTGCCAGCAGCCAAGAGCAAGCAAATCAGCCCCAGCATTTT
CDR3 protein: CASSQEQANQPQHF
J gene: TRBJ1-5
D gene: NA
clone size: NA
V gene: TRBV4-2

CDR3 DNA: TGTGCCAGCAGCTCCTGGACTAGCGGGAGGTACAATGAGCAGTTCTTC
CDR3 protein: CASSSWTSGRYNEQFF
J gene: TRBJ2-1
D gene: TRBD2
clone size: NA
V gene: TRBV7-3

CDR3 DNA: TGTGCCAGCAGTTTTTCCTACGAGCAGTACTTC
CDR3 protein: CASSFSYEQYF
J gene: TRBJ2-7
D gene: NA
clone size: NA
V gene: TRBV28

CDR3 DNA: TGTGCCAGCAGTTTATATAGGGCGAGCACAGATACGCAGTATTTT
CDR3 protein: CASSLYRASTDTQYF
J gene: TRBJ2-3
D gene: NA
clone size: NA
V gene: TRBV27

CDR3 DNA: TGTGCCAGCAGCCAAGCCGGGACAGCGTCCCACAATGAGCAGTTCTTC
CDR3 protein: CASSQAGTASHNEQFF
J gene: TRBJ2-1
D gene: TRBD1
clone size: NA
V gene: TRBV4-2

CDR3 DNA: TGTGCCAGCAGCTTGGTTCAATTGAACACCGGGGAGCTGTTTTTT
CDR3 protein: CASSLVQLNTGELFF
J gene: TRBJ2-2
D gene: NA
clone size: NA
V gene: TRBV5-6

CDR3 DNA: TGTGCCAGCAGCTTATCTAGCGCGTCGACCTACGAGCAGTACTTC
CDR3 protein: CASSLSSASTYEQYF
J gene: TRBJ2-7
D gene: NA
clone size: NA
V gene: TRBV11-1

CDR3 DNA: TGTGCCAGCAGCCAGGAACTAGCGGCACTCTACGAGCAGTACTTC
CDR3 protein: CASSQELAALYEQYF
J gene: TRBJ2-7
D gene: TRBD2
clone size: once
V gene: TRBV4-2

CDR3 DNA: TGTGCCAGCAGTTTGGAGGCGGACCCCTACGAGCAGTACTTC
CDR3 protein: CASSLEADPYEQYF
J gene: TRBJ2-7
D gene: NA
clone size: NA
V gene: TRBV27

CDR3 DNA: TGTGCCAGCAGTGAAGTTCGGCCCTCAGGGGGACTAAGGACTAATGAAAAACTGTTTTTT
CDR3 protein: CASSEVRPSGGLRTNEKLFF
J gene: TRBJ1-4
D gene: TRBD1
clone size: medium-sized
V gene: TRBV2

CDR3 DNA: TGCGCCAGCAGCCAAGACGCTGGGGCCAGGGGTAGGTATGGCTACACCTTC
CDR3 protein: CASSQDAGARGRYGYTF
J gene: TRBJ1-2
D gene: NA
clone size: NA
V gene: TRBV4-1

CDR3 DNA: TGTGCCAGCAGCCTTCGACTTATCAATGAGCAGTTCTTC
CDR3 protein: CASSLRLINEQFF
J gene: TRBJ2-1
D gene: NA
clone size: NA
V gene: TRBV16

CDR3 DNA: TGTGCCAGCAGCCGCGACTCCTCCGGGGAGCTGTTTTTT
CDR3 protein: CASSRDSSGELFF
J gene: TRBJ2-2
D gene: NA
clone size: NA
V gene: TRBV7-2

CDR3 DNA: TGCAGCGTAGCAGGGTACGGCACTGAAGCTTTCTTT
CDR3 protein: CSVAGYGTEAFF
J gene: TRBJ1-1
D gene: NA
clone size: NA
V gene: TRBV29-1

CDR3 DNA: TGTGCCAGCAGTTACGGGTCCTCTTCCCAGCATTTT
CDR3 protein: CASSYGSSSQHF
J gene: TRBJ1-5
D gene: NA
clone size: NA
V gene: TRBV6-5

CDR3 DNA: TGCACCAGCAGCCAAGATAAAGGGGACAACACCGGGGAGCTGTTTTTT
CDR3 protein: CTSSQDKGDNTGELFF
J gene: TRBJ2-2
D gene: NA
clone size: NA
V gene: TRBV1

CDR3 DNA: TGTGCCAGCTCAGGGAGCTATGGCTACACCTTC
CDR3 protein: CASSGSYGYTF
J gene: TRBJ1-2
D gene: NA
clone size: NA
V gene: TRBV6-5

CDR3 DNA: TGTGCCAGCAGCCCCGCGTCCTTTACCCAAGAGACCCAGTACTTC
CDR3 protein: CASSPASFTQETQYF
J gene: TRBJ2-5
D gene: NA
clone size: NA
V gene: TRBV11-2

CDR3 DNA: TGTGCCAGCAGCTTAGTAGTGTCTAGCGGGGTACAAGAGACCCAGTACTTC
CDR3 protein: CASSLVVSSGVQETQYF
J gene: TRBJ2-5
D gene: TRBD2
clone size: NA
V gene: TRBV7-9

CDR3 DNA: TGTGCCAGCTCCGGTGTCGAGCAGTACTTC
CDR3 protein: CASSGVEQYF
J gene: TRBJ2-7
D gene: NA
clone size: NA
V gene: TRBV6-6

CDR3 DNA: TGTGCCAGCAGCTCCTTTGCGGGACTAGCGGGTGGTGAGCAGTTCTTC
CDR3 protein: CASSSFAGLAGGEQFF
J gene: TRBJ2-1
D gene: TRBD2
clone size: NA
V gene: TRBV5-8

CDR3 DNA: TGTGCCAGCAGTTACTCCACAGGGGGAAGCGAGCAGTACTTC
CDR3 protein: CASSYSTGGSEQYF
J gene: TRBJ2-7
D gene: TRBD1
clone size: NA
V gene: TRBV6-6

CDR3 DNA: TGCGCCAGCAGCTTGGTCCCGGCAGGAAATAGGTTCACAGATACGCAGTATTTT
CDR3 protein: CASSLVPAGNRFTDTQYF
J gene: TRBJ2-3
D gene: NA
clone size: NA
V gene: TRBV5-1

CDR3 DNA: TGTGCTAGTGAGGGAGCTGTAGGGGTGCTGTTCAATGAGCAGTTCTTC
CDR3 protein: CASEGAVGVLFNEQFF
J gene: TRBJ2-1
D gene: NA
clone size: NA
V gene: TRBV12-5

CDR3 DNA: TGTGCCAGCAGCGGCGACCCGACAGGCAGACCCACAGATACGCAGTATTTT
CDR3 protein: CASSGDPTGRPTDTQYF
J gene: TRBJ2-3
D gene: NA
clone size: NA
V gene: TRBV9

CDR3 DNA: TGTGCCAGCAGCTTGGACCAAAACAATGAGCAGTTCTTC
CDR3 protein: CASSLDQNNEQFF
J gene: TRBJ2-1
D gene: NA
clone size: NA
V gene: TRBV5-4

CDR3 DNA: TGTGCCAGCAGCCAAGATGAGGAAAAACTGTTTTTT
CDR3 protein: CASSQDEEKLFF
J gene: TRBJ1-4
D gene: NA
clone size: NA
V gene: TRBV4-2

CDR3 DNA: TGTGCCAGCAGCTTATCGCCTTTGATTGAAAAACTGTTTTTT
CDR3 protein: CASSLSPLIEKLFF
J gene: TRBJ1-4
D gene: NA
clone size: NA
V gene: TRBV7-9

CDR3 DNA: TGTGCCAGCAGTTACTCGATCGATCAGCCCCAGCATTTT
CDR3 protein: CASSYSIDQPQHF
J gene: TRBJ1-5
D gene: NA
clone size: NA
V gene: TRBV6-5

CDR3 DNA: TGTGCCAGCAGCTCCCCAAAGGGGACCTACGAGCAGTACTTC
CDR3 protein: CASSSPKGTYEQYF
J gene: TRBJ2-7
D gene: NA
clone size: NA
V gene: TRBV6-5

CDR3 DNA: TGTGCCAGCAGTGAGAGAACCGGGACGGACTATGGCTACACCTTC
CDR3 protein: CASSERTGTDYGYTF
J gene: TRBJ1-2
D gene: NA
clone size: NA
V gene: TRBV6-1

CDR3 DNA: TGTGCCAGCAGCTTAGCGCGGTCGGGTGAGCAGTTCTTC
CDR3 protein: CASSLARSGEQFF
J gene: TRBJ2-1
D gene: NA
clone size: NA
V gene: TRBV7-2

CDR3 DNA: TGTGCCAGCACCTTGGGGAAAAACTATGGCTACACCTTC
CDR3 protein: CASTLGKNYGYTF
J gene: TRBJ1-2
D gene: NA
clone size: once
V gene: TRBV7-9

CDR3 DNA: TGTGCCAACAGAGGGGACCTTTACGAGCAGTACTTC
CDR3 protein: CANRGDLYEQYF
J gene: TRBJ2-7
D gene: NA
clone size: NA
V gene: TRBV2

CDR3 DNA: TGTGCCAGCAGTCCCACACCCACGGGGTACAATGAGCAGTTCTTC
CDR3 protein: CASSPTPTGYNEQFF
J gene: TRBJ2-1
D gene: NA
clone size: few
V gene: TRBV6-5

CDR3 DNA: TGTGCCAGCAGCTTAGAGGCGAGCGGGAGACCAAATGAGCAGTTCTTC
CDR3 protein: CASSLEASGRPNEQFF
J gene: TRBJ2-1
D gene: TRBD2
clone size: NA
V gene: TRBV7-6

CDR3 DNA: TGCGCCAGCAGCTTGAAGACAGCACTCTACGAGCAGTACTTC
CDR3 protein: CASSLKTALYEQYF
J gene: TRBJ2-7
D gene: NA
clone size: NA
V gene: TRBV5-1

CDR3 DNA: TGTGCCAGCAGTAAACAGGGTTACTATGGCTACACCTTC
CDR3 protein: CASSKQGYYGYTF
J gene: TRBJ1-2
D gene: NA
clone size: NA
V gene: TRBV6-6